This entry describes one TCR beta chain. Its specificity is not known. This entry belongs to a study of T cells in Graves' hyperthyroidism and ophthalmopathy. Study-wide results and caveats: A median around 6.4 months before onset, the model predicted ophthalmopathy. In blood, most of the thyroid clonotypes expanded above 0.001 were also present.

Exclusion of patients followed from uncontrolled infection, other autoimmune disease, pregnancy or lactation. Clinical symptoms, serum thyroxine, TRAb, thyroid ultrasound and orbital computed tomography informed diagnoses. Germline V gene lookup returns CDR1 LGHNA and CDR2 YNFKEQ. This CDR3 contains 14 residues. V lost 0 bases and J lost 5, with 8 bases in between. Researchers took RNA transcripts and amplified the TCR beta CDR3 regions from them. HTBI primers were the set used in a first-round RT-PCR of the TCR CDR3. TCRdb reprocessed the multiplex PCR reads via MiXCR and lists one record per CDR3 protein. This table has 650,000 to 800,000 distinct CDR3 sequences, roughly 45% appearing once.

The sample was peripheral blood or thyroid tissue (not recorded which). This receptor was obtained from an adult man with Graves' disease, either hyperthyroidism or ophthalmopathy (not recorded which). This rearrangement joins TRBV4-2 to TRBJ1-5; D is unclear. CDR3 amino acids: CASSQDRPHQPQHF. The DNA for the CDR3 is TGTGCCAGCAGCCAAGACAGGCCTCATCAGCCCCAGCATTTT.